The rows below give T cell receptor beta chains drawn from one sample of a study of cytomegalovirus exposure and HLA in healthy donors. Sequencing was performed with immunoSEQ multiplex PCR; in TCRdb, only in-frame clones are kept and a portion is missing. The table has approximately 220,000 clones, more than 60% seen once. Sequences were obtained from PBMCs. The receptors shown here come from a girl aged 2-10 years in good health and CMV-seronegative. Each CDR3 is given with its conserved first and last residue. A D gene is named only where the DNA matches it firmly. Clone size is shown for a subset of rows, as once, few, many or a class of expanded clone.

size	V	D	J	CDR3	DNA
-	TRBV30	TRBD2	TRBJ2-1	CAWSLGSGSFDEQFF	TGTGCCTGGAGTTTGGGGAGCGGGAGTTTCGATGAGCAGTTCTTC
-	TRBV2	TRBD1	TRBJ1-4	CASTRQGGFNEKLFF	TGTGCCAGCACGCGACAGGGAGGTTTTAATGAAAAACTGTTTTTT
-	TRBV27	-	TRBJ1-2	CASRITASNYGYTF	TGTGCCAGCAGGATCACAGCTTCTAACTATGGCTACACCTTC
-	TRBV5-4	TRBD2	TRBJ2-5	CASSLLTSGGYQETQYF	TGTGCCAGCAGCTTACTGACTAGCGGGGGTTACCAAGAGACCCAGTACTTC
-	TRBV7-9	-	TRBJ2-3	CASSLGQIRSDTQYF	TGTGCCAGCAGCTTAGGACAGATTCGATCAGATACGCAGTATTTT
-	TRBV5-6	TRBD2	TRBJ2-7	CASSPGTSASTKQYF	TGTGCCAGCAGCCCCGGGACTAGCGCCTCTACGAAGCAGTACTTC
once	TRBV11-1	TRBD1	TRBJ2-5	CASSPDSRQGGLETQYF	TGTGCCAGCAGCCCCGATTCCCGACAGGGCGGGTTGGAGACCCAGTACTTC
-	TRBV27	TRBD2	TRBJ2-3	CASSLYSGGGFGESDTQYF	TGTGCCAGCAGTTTATATAGCGGGGGGGGGTTTGGGGAGTCAGATACGCAGTATTTT
-	TRBV2	TRBD1	TRBJ2-7	CATIEGTVTYEQYF	TGTGCCACCATCGAAGGGACAGTGACCTACGAGCAGTACTTC
-	TRBV7-7	-	TRBJ2-2	CASSSRGAGELFF	TGTGCCAGCAGCTCCAGGGGGGCCGGGGAGCTGTTTTTT
-	TRBV19	TRBD2	TRBJ2-7	CASSIGPSGSSYEQYF	TGTGCCAGTAGTATAGGTCCTAGCGGGAGCTCCTACGAGCAGTACTTC
once	TRBV5-7	-	TRBJ2-7	CARNYGRQGFVYEQYF	TGTGCCAGGAATTATGGGAGGCAGGGTTTTGTCTACGAGCAGTACTTC
-	TRBV5-1	TRBD1	TRBJ2-7	CASETPRTGKNYEQYF	TGCGCCAGCGAAACCCCGAGGACAGGAAAAAACTACGAGCAGTACTTC
-	TRBV5-1	-	TRBJ1-1	CASSLVRDTEAFF	TGCGCCAGCAGCTTGGTCAGGGACACTGAAGCTTTCTTT
once	TRBV5-1	-	TRBJ1-2	CASSLSTATYGYTF	TGCGCCAGCAGCTTGTCGACAGCCACCTATGGCTACACCTTC
-	TRBV7-9	-	TRBJ1-1	CASSAGRGAGGAWQAFF	TGTGCCAGCAGCGCAGGGCGGGGGGCAGGCGGGGCGTGGCAAGCTTTCTTT
-	TRBV7-9	TRBD1	TRBJ2-7	CSSSPRDRANPYEQYF	TGTTCCAGCAGCCCAAGGGACAGGGCGAACCCCTACGAGCAGTACTTC
-	TRBV15	TRBD1	TRBJ1-1	CATSTKFSRGLATEAFF	TGTGCCACCAGCACAAAATTTTCCAGGGGGCTCGCGACTGAAGCTTTCTTT
-	TRBV7-9	-	TRBJ2-1	CASKTVGSSYNEQFF	TGTGCCAGCAAGACCGTCGGGAGCTCCTACAATGAGCAGTTCTTC
-	TRBV7-2	-	TRBJ2-1	CASSLVVRSYNEQFF	TGTGCCAGCAGTCTAGTCGTCCGCTCCTACAATGAGCAGTTCTTC
-	TRBV7-6	-	TRBJ2-7	CASSSWRSYEQYF	TGTGCCAGCAGCAGCTGGAGATCCTACGAGCAGTACTTC
once	TRBV5-1	TRBD2	TRBJ2-1	CASSLRRLAGGNSYNEQFF	TGCGCCAGCAGCTTGAGGAGACTAGCGGGGGGGAACTCCTACAATGAGCAGTTCTTC
-	TRBV4-1	-	TRBJ2-7	CASSQEGAGAYEQYF	TGCGCCAGCAGCCAAGAAGGGGCAGGAGCCTACGAGCAGTACTTC
-	TRBV9	TRBD2	TRBJ2-3	CASSVGAGLTDTQYF	TGTGCCAGCAGCGTAGGAGCGGGACTCACAGATACGCAGTATTTT
-	TRBV5-8	-	TRBJ2-2	CASSFSLLSGELFF	TGTGCCAGCAGCTTCAGTCTTCTCTCAGGGGAGCTGTTTTTT
-	TRBV30	-	TRBJ2-1	CAWTGNSYNEQFF	TGTGCCTGGACAGGCAACTCCTACAATGAGCAGTTCTTC
-	TRBV6-5	TRBD1	TRBJ1-6	CASRSLTGVNSPLHF	TGTGCCAGCAGGAGCCTGACAGGGGTTAATTCACCCCTCCACTTT
-	TRBV5-1	-	TRBJ2-7	CASSLAGGPSNHEQYF	TGCGCCAGCAGCTTGGCCGGGGGTCCTTCCAACCACGAGCAGTACTTC
-	TRBV6-1	-	TRBJ1-2	CASRLLRGGAYGYTF	TGTGCCAGCAGGTTGCTAAGGGGGGGCGCCTATGGCTACACCTTC
-	TRBV6-5	TRBD2	TRBJ2-7	CASSTRTSNYEQYF	TGTGCCAGCAGTACAAGGACTAGCAACTACGAGCAGTACTTC
once	TRBV18	-	TRBJ2-2	CASSPSSSSLTGELFF	TGTGCCAGCTCACCCTCTTCGAGTAGCCTAACCGGGGAGCTGTTTTTT
-	TRBV11-3	-	TRBJ2-2	CASSQTDGELFF	TGTGCCAGCAGTCAGACAGACGGGGAGCTGTTTTTT
-	TRBV27	-	TRBJ2-3	CASSLRGAVNTQYF	TGTGCCAGCAGTTTACGGGGGGCCGTGAATACGCAGTATTTT
-	TRBV5-6	-	TRBJ2-4	CASTRGQKNIQYF	TGTGCCAGCACCCGAGGACAGAAAAACATTCAGTACTTC
-	TRBV5-8	-	TRBJ1-2	CASSLFFPTDINYGYTF	TGTGCCAGCAGCTTGTTTTTTCCCACAGACATAAACTATGGCTACACCTTC
once	TRBV6-1	-	TRBJ1-1	CASSEREGFEAFF	TGTGCCAGCAGTGAACGGGAAGGCTTTGAAGCTTTCTTT
-	TRBV7-6	TRBD1	TRBJ2-7	CASRPGQGSRLGSYEQYF	TGTGCCAGCAGACCGGGACAGGGGTCTCGTCTGGGCTCCTACGAGCAGTACTTC
-	TRBV25-1	-	TRBJ1-2	CASRAGTEKGYGYTF	TGTGCCAGCAGAGCGGGGACGGAGAAAGGCTATGGCTACACCTTC
-	TRBV6-6	-	TRBJ1-1	CASSSGTEAFF	TGTGCCAGCAGTTCCGGCACTGAAGCTTTCTTT
-	TRBV7-9	-	TRBJ2-3	CASSSRGGGTDTQYF	TGTGCCAGCAGCTCCAGGGGAGGGGGGACAGATACGCAGTATTTT
-	TRBV28	TRBD1	TRBJ1-1	CASRPPMGDRGPRNTEAFF	TGTGCCAGCAGACCCCCTATGGGGGACAGGGGACCGAGGAACACTGAAGCTTTCTTT